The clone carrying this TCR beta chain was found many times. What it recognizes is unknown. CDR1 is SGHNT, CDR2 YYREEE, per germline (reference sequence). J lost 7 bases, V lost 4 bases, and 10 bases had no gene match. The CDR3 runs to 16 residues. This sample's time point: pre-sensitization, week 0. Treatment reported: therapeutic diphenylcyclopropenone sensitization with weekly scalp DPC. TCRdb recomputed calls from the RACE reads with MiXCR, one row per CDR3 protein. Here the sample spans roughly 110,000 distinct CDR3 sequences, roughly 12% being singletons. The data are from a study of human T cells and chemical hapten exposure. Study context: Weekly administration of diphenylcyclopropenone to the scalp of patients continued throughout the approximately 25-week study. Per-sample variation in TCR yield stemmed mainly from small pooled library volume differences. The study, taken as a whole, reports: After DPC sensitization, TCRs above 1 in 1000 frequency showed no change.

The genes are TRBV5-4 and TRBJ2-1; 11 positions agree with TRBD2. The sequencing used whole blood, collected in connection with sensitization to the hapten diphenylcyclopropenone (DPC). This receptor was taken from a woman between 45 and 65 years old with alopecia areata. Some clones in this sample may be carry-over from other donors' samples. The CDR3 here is CASSRDPGLAENEQFF. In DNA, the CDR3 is TGTGCCAGCAGCAGAGACCCGGGACTAGCGGAAAATGAGCAGTTCTTC.